This T cell receptor beta chain is from a study of OX40 agonist ivuxolimab in advanced cancers. In the study overall: Ivuxolimab, which targeted the costimulatory receptor OX40 (CD134), was an agonistic, fully human IgG2 monoclonal antibody. The paper reports the monotherapy dose-escalation portion (N of about 47 patients) of the phase I ivuxolimab trial. Three dose-escalation patients achieved partial responses, one with hepatocellular carcinoma and two with cutaneous melanoma. Of the roughly 53 patients in dose escalation, about 20 had hepatocellular carcinoma, approximately 15 had melanoma, 9 had renal cell carcinoma and 9 had head and neck cancer. Intravenous ivuxolimab was administered to patients every 2 weeks at six dose levels: 0.01, 0.1, 0.3, 1.5, 3 and 10 mg/kg. The dose-escalation cohort was over 70% male with a mean age of 60 years, ranging from roughly 20 to 80. Peripheral TCRbeta sequencing was intended to test whether TCR sequence diversity was altered and clonal T-cell expansion was caused by ivuxolimab. Patients were allowed to have had prior anti-PD-1, anti-PD-L1 or anti-CTLA-4 therapy, and approximately 40% of the dose-escalation patients had been treated with checkpoint inhibitors. General conclusions and limits of the study: Partial responders in the 0.1-3.0 mg/kg groups had among the lowest normalized peripheral clonal expansion, especially among CD8+ T cells. Low levels of normalized T-cell clonal expansion were also shown by some nonresponding patients. At doses from 0.1 to 3.0 mg/kg, clonal expansion was seen in both CD4+ and CD8+ blood T cells between baseline and week 6. After ivuxolimab, expanded clones were on average more numerous among CD8+ T cells than among CD4+ T cells. Which antigens the clonally expanded peripheral T cells were specific for was not determined.

The trial excluded patients who had a history of autoimmune disease or who were on systemic immunosuppression. Peripheral blood for TCR sequencing was collected from all dose cohorts at baseline, on cycle 4 day 1, and on cycle 7 day 1. The samples were taken from a phase I, first-in-human, multicenter, open-label dose-escalation trial of ivuxolimab. Adults with locally advanced or metastatic melanoma, renal cell carcinoma, hepatocellular carcinoma or head and neck squamous cell carcinoma were enrolled in the trial. Before TCR sequencing, CD4+ and CD8+ T cells were separately sorted from peripheral blood. CDR1 and CDR2 were assigned from the germline V gene as SGHNT and YENEEA. V loses 0 bases of germline sequence and J loses 3 bases, and the interval between the two ends is 9 bases. Counted from cysteine to phenylalanine, this CDR3 has 15 amino acids. Here the CDR3 DNA is all that survives: 45 bases in frame from base 1.

For sequencing of the TCRbeta CDR3 region, genomic DNA was extracted from the sorted cells. The immunoSEQ Assay was used for sequencing of TCRbeta CDR3 regions. TCRdb took over this immuneACCESS table, retaining in-frame rearrangements with V and J assigned. Such tables are incomplete; in checked studies, under half of the missing clones stem from an unresolved V gene, and the remainder is unexplained. The sample yields under 60,000 clones; roughly 90% were counted once. 4.5% to 6% of the sample belongs to the ten largest clones. In the case of this clone: Its antigen specificity is not known. Base qualities are not at hand, and no much larger clone is one base apart.

The source is an adult with an advanced solid tumor such as melanoma, head and neck, liver or kidney cancer. Specimen: CD4+ or CD8+ T cells sorted from blood, collected in a trial of the OX40 agonist ivuxolimab. Recombination connected TRBV11-3 to TRBJ2-1; the D gene is perhaps TRBD2, on 5 matching bases. This receptor carries the CDR3 CASSLDSGNYNEQFF. The sequenced DNA: TGTGCCAGCAGCTTAGACAGCGGCAACTACAATGAGCAGTTCTTC.